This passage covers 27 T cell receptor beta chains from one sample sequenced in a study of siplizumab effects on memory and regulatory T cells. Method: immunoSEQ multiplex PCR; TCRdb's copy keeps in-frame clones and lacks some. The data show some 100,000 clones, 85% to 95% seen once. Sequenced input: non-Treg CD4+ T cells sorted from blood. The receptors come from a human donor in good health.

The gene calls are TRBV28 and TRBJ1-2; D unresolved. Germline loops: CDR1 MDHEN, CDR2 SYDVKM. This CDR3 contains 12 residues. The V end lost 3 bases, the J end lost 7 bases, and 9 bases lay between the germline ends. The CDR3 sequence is CASSLSGVGYTF. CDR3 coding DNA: TGTGCCAGCAGTTTGAGCGGGGTTGGCTACACCTTC.

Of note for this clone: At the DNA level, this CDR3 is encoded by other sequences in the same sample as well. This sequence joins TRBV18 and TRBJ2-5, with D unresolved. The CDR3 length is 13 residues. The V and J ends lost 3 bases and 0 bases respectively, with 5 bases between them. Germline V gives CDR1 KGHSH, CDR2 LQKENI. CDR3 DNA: TGTGCCAGCTCACCCGGCAACCAAGAGACCCAGTACTTC. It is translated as CASSPGNQETQYF.

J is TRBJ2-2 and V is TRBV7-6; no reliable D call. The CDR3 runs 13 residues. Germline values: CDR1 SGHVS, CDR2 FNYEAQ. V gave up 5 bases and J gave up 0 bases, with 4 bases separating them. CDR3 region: CASSPTNTGELFF. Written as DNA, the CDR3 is TGTGCCAGCAGCCCTACGAACACCGGGGAGCTGTTTTTT.

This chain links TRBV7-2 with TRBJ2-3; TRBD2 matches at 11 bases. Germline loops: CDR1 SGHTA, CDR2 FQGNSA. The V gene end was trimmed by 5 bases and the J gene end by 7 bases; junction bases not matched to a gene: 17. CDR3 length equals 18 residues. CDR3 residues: CASSGQGSSGGGRNTQYF. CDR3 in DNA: TGTGCCAGCAGCGGCCAAGGCAGTAGCGGGGGGGGCCGGAATACGCAGTATTTT.

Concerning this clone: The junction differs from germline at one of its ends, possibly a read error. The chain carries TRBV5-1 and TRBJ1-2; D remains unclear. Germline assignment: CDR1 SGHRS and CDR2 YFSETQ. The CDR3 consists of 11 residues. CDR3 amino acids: CASSLGSGINF. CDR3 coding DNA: TGCGCCAGCAGCTTAGGCTCCGGGATTAACTTC.

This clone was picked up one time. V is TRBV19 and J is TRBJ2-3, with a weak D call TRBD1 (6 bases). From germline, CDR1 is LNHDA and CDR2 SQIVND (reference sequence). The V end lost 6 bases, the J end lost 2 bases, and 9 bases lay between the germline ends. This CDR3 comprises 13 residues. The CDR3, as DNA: TGTGCCAGTAGCTACAGGGTCACAGATACGCAGTATTTT. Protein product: CASSYRVTDTQYF. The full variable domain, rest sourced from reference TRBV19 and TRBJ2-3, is DGGITQSPKYLFRKEGQNVTLSCEQNLNHDAMYWYRQDPGQGLRLIYYSQIVNDFQKGDIAEGYSVSREKKESFPLTVTSAQKNPTAFYLCASSYRVTDTQYFGPGTRLTVL.

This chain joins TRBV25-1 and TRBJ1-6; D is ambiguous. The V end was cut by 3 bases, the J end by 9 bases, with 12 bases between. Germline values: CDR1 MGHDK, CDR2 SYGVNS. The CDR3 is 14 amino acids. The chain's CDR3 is CASSDPPHASPLHF. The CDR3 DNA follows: TGTGCCAGCAGTGACCCTCCCCACGCTTCACCCCTCCACTTT.

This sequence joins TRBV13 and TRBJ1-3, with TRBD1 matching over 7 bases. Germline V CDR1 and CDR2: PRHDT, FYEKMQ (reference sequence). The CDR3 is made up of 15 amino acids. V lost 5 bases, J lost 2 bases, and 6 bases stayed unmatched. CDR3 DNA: TGTGCCAGCAGCGTACGAAGGGGGCCTGGAAACACCATATATTTT. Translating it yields CASSVRRGPGNTIYF.

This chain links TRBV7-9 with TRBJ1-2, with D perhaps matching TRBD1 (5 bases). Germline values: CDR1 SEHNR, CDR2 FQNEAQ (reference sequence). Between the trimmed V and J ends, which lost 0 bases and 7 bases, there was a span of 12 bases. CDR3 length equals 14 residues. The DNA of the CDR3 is TGTGCCAGCAGCTTAGCACAGGCCGGGGGTGGCTACACCTTC. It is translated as CASSLAQAGGGYTF.

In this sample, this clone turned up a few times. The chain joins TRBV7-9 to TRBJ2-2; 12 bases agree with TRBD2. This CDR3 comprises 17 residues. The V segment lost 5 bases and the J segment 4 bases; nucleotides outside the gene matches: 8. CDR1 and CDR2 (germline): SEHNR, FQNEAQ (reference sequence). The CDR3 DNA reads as TGTGCCAGCAGCAGACTAGCGGGGGCCCTTCCCACCGGGGAGCTGTTTTTT. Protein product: CASSRLAGALPTGELFF.

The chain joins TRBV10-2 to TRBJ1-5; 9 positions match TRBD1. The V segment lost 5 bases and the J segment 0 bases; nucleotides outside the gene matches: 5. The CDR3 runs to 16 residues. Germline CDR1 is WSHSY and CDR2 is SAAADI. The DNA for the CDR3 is TGCGCCAGCAGTCATGGACAGGGGTATAGCAATCAGCCCCAGCATTTT. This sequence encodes CASSHGQGYSNQPQHF.

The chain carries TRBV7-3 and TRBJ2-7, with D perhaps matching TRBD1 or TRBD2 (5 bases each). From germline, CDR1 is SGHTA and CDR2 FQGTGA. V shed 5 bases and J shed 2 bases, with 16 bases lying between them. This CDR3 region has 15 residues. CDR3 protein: CASSPTGTEAYEQYF. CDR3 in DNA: TGTGCCAGCAGCCCCACCGGGACCGAAGCCTACGAGCAGTACTTC.

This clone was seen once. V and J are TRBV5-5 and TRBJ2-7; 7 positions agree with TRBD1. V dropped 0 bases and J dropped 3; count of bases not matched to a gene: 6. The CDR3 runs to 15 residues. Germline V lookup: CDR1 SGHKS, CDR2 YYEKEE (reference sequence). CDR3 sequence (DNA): TGTGCCAGCAGCTTGGTCGGGACAGTCGACTACGAGCAGTACTTC. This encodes CASSLVGTVDYEQYF.

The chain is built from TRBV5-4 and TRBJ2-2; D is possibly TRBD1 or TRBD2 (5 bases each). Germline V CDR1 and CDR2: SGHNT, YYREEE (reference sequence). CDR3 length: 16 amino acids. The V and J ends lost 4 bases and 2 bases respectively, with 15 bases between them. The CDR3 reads CASSLPRDGNTGELFF. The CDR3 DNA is TGTGCCAGCAGCCTACCCCGGGACGGAAACACCGGGGAGCTGTTTTTT.

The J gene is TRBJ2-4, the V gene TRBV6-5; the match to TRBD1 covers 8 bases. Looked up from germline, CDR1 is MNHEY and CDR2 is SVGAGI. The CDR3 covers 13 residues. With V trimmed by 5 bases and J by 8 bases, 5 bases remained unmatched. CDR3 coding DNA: TGTGCCAGCAGTCGGACAGGGTCGGACATTCAGTACTTC. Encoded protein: CASSRTGSDIQYF.

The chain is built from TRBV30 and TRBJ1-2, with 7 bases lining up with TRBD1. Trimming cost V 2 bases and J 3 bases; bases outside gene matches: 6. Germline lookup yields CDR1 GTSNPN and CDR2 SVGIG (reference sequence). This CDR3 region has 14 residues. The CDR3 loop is CAWSRQGSDYGYTF. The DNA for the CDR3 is TGTGCCTGGAGTAGACAGGGCTCGGACTATGGCTACACCTTC.

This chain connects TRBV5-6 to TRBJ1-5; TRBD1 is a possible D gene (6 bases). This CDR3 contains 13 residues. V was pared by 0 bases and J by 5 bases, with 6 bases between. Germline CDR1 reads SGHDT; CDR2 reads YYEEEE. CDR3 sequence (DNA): TGTGCCAGCAGCTTGGGACAGGATCAGCCCCAGCATTTT. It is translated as CASSLGQDQPQHF.

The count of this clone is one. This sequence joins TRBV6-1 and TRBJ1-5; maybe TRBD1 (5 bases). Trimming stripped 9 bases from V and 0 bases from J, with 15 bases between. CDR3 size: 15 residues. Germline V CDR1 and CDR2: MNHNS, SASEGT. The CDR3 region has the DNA TGTGCCAGTGCGGGGCAGGACAATAGCAATCAGCCCCAGCATTTT. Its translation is CASAGQDNSNQPQHF.

DNA for the CDR3: TGTGCCAGCAGTGAATTGGCAGGGGGTAACACTGAAGCTTTCTTT. Its translation: CASSELAGGNTEAFF. The rearrangement links TRBV2 to TRBJ1-1, with 7 bases that match TRBD1. The J segment lost 2 bases and the V segment lost 2 bases, leaving 5 bases of the junction unmatched. The V gene's germline CDR1 is SNHLY and CDR2 FYNNEI. This CDR3 comprises 15 residues.

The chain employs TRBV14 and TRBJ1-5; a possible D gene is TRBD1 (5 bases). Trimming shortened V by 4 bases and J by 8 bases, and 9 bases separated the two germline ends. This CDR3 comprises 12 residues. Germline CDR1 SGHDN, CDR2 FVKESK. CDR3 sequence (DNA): TGTGCCAGCAGCCTCGGGACGGAGCCCCAGCATTTT. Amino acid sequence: CASSLGTEPQHF.

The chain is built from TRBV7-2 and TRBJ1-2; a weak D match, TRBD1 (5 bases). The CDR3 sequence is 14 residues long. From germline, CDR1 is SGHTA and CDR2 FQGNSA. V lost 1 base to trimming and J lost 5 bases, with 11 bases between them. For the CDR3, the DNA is TGTGCCAGCAGCTTAGTTGGGGGTCCGTATGGCTACACCTTC. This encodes CASSLVGGPYGYTF.

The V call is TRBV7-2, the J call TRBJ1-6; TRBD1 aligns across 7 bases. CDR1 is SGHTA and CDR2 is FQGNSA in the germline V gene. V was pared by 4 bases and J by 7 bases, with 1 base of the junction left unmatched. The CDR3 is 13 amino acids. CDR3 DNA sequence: TGTGCCAGCAGCTCACAGGGGAATTCACCCCTCCACTTT. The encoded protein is CASSSQGNSPLHF.

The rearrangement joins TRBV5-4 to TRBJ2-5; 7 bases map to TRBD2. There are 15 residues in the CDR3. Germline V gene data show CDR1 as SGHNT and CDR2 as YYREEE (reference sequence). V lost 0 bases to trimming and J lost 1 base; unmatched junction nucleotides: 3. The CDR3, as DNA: TGTGCCAGCAGCTTGGGGTCGGGGGGCCAAGAGACCCAGTACTTC. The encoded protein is CASSLGSGGQETQYF.

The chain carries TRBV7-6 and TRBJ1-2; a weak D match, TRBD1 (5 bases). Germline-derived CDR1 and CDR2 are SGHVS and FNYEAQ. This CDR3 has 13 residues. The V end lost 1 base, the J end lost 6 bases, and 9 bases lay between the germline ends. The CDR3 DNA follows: TGTGCCAGCAGCTTAGGTTCAGGGAATGGCTACACCTTC. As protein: CASSLGSGNGYTF.

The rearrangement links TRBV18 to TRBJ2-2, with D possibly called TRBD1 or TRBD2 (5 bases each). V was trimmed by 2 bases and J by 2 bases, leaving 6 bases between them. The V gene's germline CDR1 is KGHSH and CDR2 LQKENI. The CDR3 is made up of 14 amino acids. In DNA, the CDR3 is TGTGCCAGCTCACCAGGGACCAACACCGGGGAGCTGTTTTTT. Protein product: CASSPGTNTGELFF.

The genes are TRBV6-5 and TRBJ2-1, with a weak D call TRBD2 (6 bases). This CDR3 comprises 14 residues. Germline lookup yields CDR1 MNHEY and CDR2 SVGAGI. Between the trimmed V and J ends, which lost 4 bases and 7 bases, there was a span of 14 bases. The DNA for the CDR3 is TGTGCCAGCAGTTCCCCGACTAGTTTGAATGAGCAGTTCTTC. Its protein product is CASSSPTSLNEQFF.

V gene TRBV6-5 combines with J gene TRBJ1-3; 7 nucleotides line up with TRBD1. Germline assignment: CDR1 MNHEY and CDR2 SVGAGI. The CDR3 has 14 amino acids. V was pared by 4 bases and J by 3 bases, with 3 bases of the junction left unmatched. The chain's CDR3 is CASSSAGGGNTIYF. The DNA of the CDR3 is TGTGCCAGCAGTTCCGCAGGGGGTGGAAACACCATATATTTT.